Listed below are T cell receptor beta chains from one sample, sequenced in a study of blood T cell repertoires in COVID-19. Clones were sequenced by immunoSEQ multiplex PCR, and TCRdb holds only the in-frame ones, with some missing. The sample contains 250,000 or so clones, 80% to 85% of which appear only once. Source material: PBMCs or T cells enriched from blood (not recorded which). These receptors all stem from a man in his fifties or sixties who had recovered from COVID-19. Both conserved end residues are part of each CDR3. A D gene is named only where the DNA matches it firmly. The size entry is marked missing in some rows and otherwise reads once, few, many or a size class.

TGTGCCAGCAGTTGGGGGGGTTTAGCTGAAAAACTGTTTTTT	CASSWGGLAEKLFF	NA	NA	TRBV5-6	TRBJ1-4
TGCAGCGCCGGGGGAGTTGAGCAGTTCTTC	CSAGGVEQFF	NA	NA	TRBV29-1	TRBJ2-1
TGTGCCAGCAGTGTCGAGGCAGGGGATCAGCCCCAGCATTTT	CASSVEAGDQPQHF	NA	NA	TRBV6-4	TRBJ1-5
TGCAGCGTTGTTGGGGGGGCAAAGGCCGGGGAGCTGTTTTTT	CSVVGGAKAGELFF	few	NA	TRBV29-1	TRBJ2-2
TGTGCCACCAGTGCACAGGGTGGTAGCAATCAGCCCCAGCATTTT	CATSAQGGSNQPQHF	NA	NA	TRBV24-1	TRBJ1-5
TGTGCCAGCAGTGAAGCGGAGGGCGAGCAGTACTTC	CASSEAEGEQYF	NA	NA	TRBV6-1	TRBJ2-7
TGTGCCAGCAGTTACGTAGTGAACACTGAAGCTTTCTTT	CASSYVVNTEAFF	few	NA	TRBV6-5	TRBJ1-1
TGTGCCACCACCCCGGGACAGTCAGTCACAGATACGCAGTATTTT	CATTPGQSVTDTQYF	few	TRBD1	TRBV24-1	TRBJ2-3
TGTGCTAGTGGTTTGTGGGGTCGGGACAGTTACACCGGGGAGCTGTTTTTT	CASGLWGRDSYTGELFF	NA	TRBD1	TRBV12-5	TRBJ2-2
TGTGCTAGTGGTTTGGTTCCGGGACTAGCGCTACTCAGCTCCTACAATGAGCAGTTCTTC	CASGLVPGLALLSSYNEQFF	NA	TRBD2	TRBV12-5	TRBJ2-1
TGCGCCAGCAGCGAAGCCACAGGGGGCGGGGGCACTGAAGCTTTCTTT	CASSEATGGGGTEAFF	NA	TRBD1	TRBV5-1	TRBJ1-1